Listed below are T cell receptor beta chains from one sample, sequenced in a study of CD8 T cells in Susac syndrome. TCRdb called the immunoSEQ multiplex PCR reads again in MiXCR, with one record for every CDR3 protein. The sample has some 150,000 distinct CDR3 sequences, nearly 97% seen once. The sequenced sample was CD8+ T cells from PBMCs. The source of these receptors is a human donor with multiple sclerosis. Both conserved end residues are part of each CDR3. Each record gives: D gene, J gene, V gene, CDR3 length, clone size, CDR3 DNA, CDR3 protein. A D gene is named only where the DNA matches it firmly. Clone size appears in some rows only: once, few, many, or a class for an expanded clone.

NA | TRBJ2-7 | TRBV27 | 17 | NA | TGTGCCAGCAGTTTGGGCAGTCCCACCTGGGACCTCTACGAGCAGTACTTC | CASSLGSPTWDLYEQYF
NA | TRBJ1-6 | TRBV27 | 13 | once | TGTGCCAGCAGTTTTTCAGACGATTCACCCCTCCACTTT | CASSFSDDSPLHF
TRBD1 | TRBJ1-1 | TRBV29-1 | 20 | NA | TGCAGCGTTGAGATTCCCGGGACAGGGGTGTTCGGAGACGAACGCACTGAAGCTTTCTTT | CSVEIPGTGVFGDERTEAFF
TRBD2 | TRBJ2-1 | TRBV5-1 | 18 | NA | TGCGCCAGCAGCTTCCGCGCTAGCGGGGAGCTACTACAAATGGAACAGTTCTTC | CASSFRASGELLQMEQFF
NA | TRBJ1-2 | TRBV5-6 | 12 | NA | TGTGCCAGCAGTCCCCAGGTTGGGGGCTACACCTTC | CASSPQVGGYTF
NA | TRBJ2-2 | TRBV4-1 | 15 | NA | TGCGCCAGCAGCCAAGAACTAGCGAACACCGGGGAGCTGTTTTTT | CASSQELANTGELFF
NA | TRBJ2-7 | TRBV5-4 | 14 | once | TGTGCCAGCAGCTTTAACGGGGAAACCTACGAGCAGTACTTC | CASSFNGETYEQYF
NA | TRBJ2-1 | TRBV5-4 | 14 | NA | TGTGCCAGCAGCTTCGGGGTCCAGAACAATGAGCAGTTCTTC | CASSFGVQNNEQFF
NA | TRBJ2-7 | TRBV3-1 | 14 | NA | TGTGCCAGCAGCACCCTCGGACGGGGTGGGGAGCAGTACTTC | CASSTLGRGGEQYF
NA | TRBJ2-5 | TRBV14 | 15 | NA | TGTGCCAGCAGCCAAGATCTAACAGAACAAGAGACCCAGTACTTC | CASSQDLTEQETQYF
TRBD1 | TRBJ2-1 | TRBV30 | 16 | NA | TGTGCCTGGGACGTCCAAGCAGGGGGTAACTACAATGAGCAGTTCTTC | CAWDVQAGGNYNEQFF
TRBD1 | TRBJ1-5 | TRBV12-3/TRBV12-4 | 16 | NA | TGTGCCAGCAGTTTAGGGGACAGGGGAAGGGATCAGCCCCAGCATTTT | CASSLGDRGRDQPQHF
NA | TRBJ2-3 | TRBV11-2 | 16 | once | TGTGCCAGCAGCTCCAATGAGGGAGCTAGCACAGATACGCAGTATTTT | CASSSNEGASTDTQYF
NA | TRBJ2-5 | TRBV12-5 | 15 | once | TGTGCTAGTGGACCACCGGACCCCAGGGCTGAGACCCAGTACTTC | CASGPPDPRAETQYF
NA | TRBJ1-2 | TRBV7-2 | 14 | NA | TGTGCCAGCAGCTTAGAGGGCATCGGCTATGGCTACACCTTC | CASSLEGIGYGYTF
NA | TRBJ1-2 | TRBV6-6 | 13 | NA | TGTGCCAGCAGCCTGACACCTGACTATGGCTACACCTTC | CASSLTPDYGYTF
NA | TRBJ2-3 | TRBV20-1 | 15 | NA | TGCAGTGCTAGTACCCCTCCAGGGGTCACAGATACGCAGTATTTT | CSASTPPGVTDTQYF
TRBD1 | TRBJ1-1 | TRBV30 | 14 | NA | TGTGCCTGGACCTGGACAGGAGCGAACACTGAAGCTTTCTTT | CAWTWTGANTEAFF
TRBD2 | TRBJ2-7 | TRBV9 | 15 | NA | TGTGCCAGCAGCGCCGGAACTAGCGGGGGGGACGAGCAGTACTTC | CASSAGTSGGDEQYF
NA | TRBJ2-2 | TRBV27 | 12 | NA | TGTGCCAGCAGTTTAGGGGACGGGGAGCTGTTTTTT | CASSLGDGELFF
NA | TRBJ1-1 | TRBV30 | 14 | NA | TGTGCCTGGATAGAGGGGCGGTTGAACACTGAAGCTTTCTTT | CAWIEGRLNTEAFF
NA | TRBJ2-4 | TRBV20-1 | 17 | NA | TGCAGTGCTTCGGACCCCGGGACTGTAGGATCCAAAAACATTCAGTACTTC | CSASDPGTVGSKNIQYF
TRBD2 | TRBJ2-5 | TRBV27 | 14 | NA | TGTGCCAGCAGCCCCCTAGCGGACCGGGGGGCCCAGTACTTC | CASSPLADRGAQYF
TRBD1 | TRBJ1-1 | TRBV7-3 | 15 | NA | TGTGCCAGCAGCTTGCTTCGACAGGGTAACACTGAAGCTTTCTTT | CASSLLRQGNTEAFF
TRBD1 | TRBJ2-7 | TRBV12-3/TRBV12-4 | 13 | NA | TGTGCCAGCAGACCCAGGGGGCCAAGCGAGCAGTACTTC | CASRPRGPSEQYF
TRBD1 | TRBJ2-1 | TRBV30 | 14 | NA | TGTGCCTGGAGTGTACTAGAGGGGGCTGGGGAGCAGTTCTTC | CAWSVLEGAGEQFF
NA | TRBJ2-5 | TRBV12-3/TRBV12-4 | 15 | NA | TGTGCCAGCAGTTTTATGGGGCCTGCGGGGGAGACCCAGTACTTC | CASSFMGPAGETQYF
NA | TRBJ2-5 | TRBV6-6 | 14 | NA | TGTGCCAGCAGTCTCCGGACTCAACAAGAGACCCAGTACTTC | CASSLRTQQETQYF
NA | TRBJ1-1 | TRBV20-1 | 16 | NA | TGCAGTGTTCCCGACAGATGGTCGAGGAGTCCCACTGAAGCTTTCTTT | CSVPDRWSRSPTEAFF
TRBD2 | TRBJ2-1 | TRBV19 | 14 | NA | TGTGCCACTTCGCTAGCGGGCTCCTACAATGAGCAGTTCTTC | CATSLAGSYNEQFF
NA | TRBJ2-2 | TRBV19 | 13 | NA | TGTGCCAGTAGTTTAGTTTACACCGGGGAGCTGTTTTTT | CASSLVYTGELFF
TRBD2 | TRBJ2-1 | TRBV30 | 15 | NA | TGTGCCTGGAGTGTACGTAGCGGGGCAGTCAATGAGCAGTTCTTC | CAWSVRSGAVNEQFF
TRBD1 | TRBJ1-2 | TRBV13 | 16 | NA | TGTGCCAGCAGCTTAGTATTCGGTCAGGGGGTGGAAGGCTACACCTTC | CASSLVFGQGVEGYTF
NA | TRBJ1-1 | TRBV5-1 | 14 | NA | TGCGCCAGCAGCTTGATGGGAGGTGTGATTGAAGCTTTCTTT | CASSLMGGVIEAFF
NA | TRBJ2-7 | TRBV27 | 14 | NA | TGTGCCAGCAGTTTACGGGCCGACTCCTACGAGCAGTACTTC | CASSLRADSYEQYF
TRBD1 | TRBJ1-2 | TRBV15 | 15 | NA | TGTGCCACCAGCAGAGAAGGGGGCCCTAACTATGGCTACACCTTC | CATSREGGPNYGYTF
NA | TRBJ2-1 | TRBV5-6 | 15 | NA | TGTGCCAGCAGCTGGATCGGAAACCTAAAGCGTGAGCAGTTCTTC | CASSWIGNLKREQFF
NA | TRBJ2-3 | TRBV11-2 | 12 | NA | TGTGCCAGCAGCCCCGGGGTGGATACGCAGTATTTT | CASSPGVDTQYF
NA | TRBJ1-1 | TRBV10-3 | 12 | NA | TGTGCCATCAAGGCGGTGAACACTGAAGCTTTCTTT | CAIKAVNTEAFF
TRBD2 | TRBJ2-1 | TRBV3-1 | 15 | NA | TGTGCCAGCAGCCCCCTCGGGGGGGCCGGGGATGAGCAGTTCTTC | CASSPLGGAGDEQFF
NA | TRBJ2-7 | TRBV27 | 15 | NA | TGTGCCAGCAGTTTGTTTGGCGGTGGGGCGGGGGAGCAGTACTTC | CASSLFGGGAGEQYF
NA | TRBJ1-2 | TRBV30 | 15 | NA | TGTGCCTGGAGTCCGGGTCCCCCAGCAGGACATGGCTACACCTTC | CAWSPGPPAGHGYTF
NA | TRBJ1-2 | TRBV6-1 | 15 | NA | TGTGCCACCTCGATCGGACGTCAAGCTAACTATGGCTACACCTTC | CATSIGRQANYGYTF
TRBD2 | TRBJ2-7 | TRBV11-2 | 16 | NA | TGTGCCAGCAGCTTAGGACCGGGGGGACCAATTTACGAGCAGTACTTC | CASSLGPGGPIYEQYF
TRBD1 | TRBJ2-2 | TRBV30 | 14 | NA | TGTGCCTGGAGTACTCCGACAGGGACCGGGGAGCTGTTTTTT | CAWSTPTGTGELFF
TRBD1 | TRBJ2-1 | TRBV20-1 | 16 | NA | TGCAGTGCTATTAACCGGGACAGGAGACGGGACAATGAGCAGTTCTTC | CSAINRDRRRDNEQFF
NA | TRBJ1-1 | TRBV2 | 12 | NA | TGTGCCAGCACCAGAGGGAACACTGAAGCTTTCTTT | CASTRGNTEAFF
NA | TRBJ2-2 | TRBV29-1 | 15 | once | TGCAGCGCCGAAAATCCCGGGGTGAACACCGGGGAGCTGTTTTTT | CSAENPGVNTGELFF
NA | TRBJ2-7 | TRBV18 | 14 | NA | TGTGCCAGCTCACCAGAAGCCTATTCCTACGAGCAGTACTTC | CASSPEAYSYEQYF
TRBD2 | TRBJ2-1 | TRBV15 | 21 | NA | TGTGCCACCAGCACAACCTCCCGGACTAGCGGGGGGGAATTCTCCTACAATGAGCAGTTCTTC | CATSTTSRTSGGEFSYNEQFF
NA | TRBJ1-1 | TRBV9 | 14 | NA | TGTGCCAGCAGCGAACAGGGCGCACCAGCTGAAGCTTTCTTT | CASSEQGAPAEAFF
NA | TRBJ2-1 | TRBV30 | 14 | NA | TGTGCCTGGAGGGGGCAGGGAATCTACAATGAGCAGTTCTTC | CAWRGQGIYNEQFF